This is a list of T cell receptor beta chains from one sample in a study of cytomegalovirus exposure and HLA in healthy donors. Some clones are missing from TCRdb's copy, which holds only in-frame ones; the method was immunoSEQ multiplex PCR. The sample records about 130,000 clones, 70% to 75% being singletons. The sample taken for sequencing was PBMCs. The receptors shown here come from a young man in good health and CMV-seronegative. Each CDR3 is given with its conserved first and last residue. Each record gives: V gene, CDR3 protein.

TRBV11-2 CASSPPGGSIEAFF
TRBV28 CASRIHRDYGYTF
TRBV6-1 CASSESGLAGDTQYF
TRBV7-9 CASSLDSSTDTQYF
TRBV9 CASSADTRSNYGYTF
TRBV7-6 CASSLGPSWPQHF
TRBV28 CASSGTSGGFQETQYF
TRBV5-1 CASSLAGGRNTEAFF
TRBV11-2 CASSSALGGPYEQYF
TRBV9 CASSVSTVAGLAGGLGTDTQYF
TRBV29-1 CSGSGWSTEAFF
TRBV15 CATSEEVGTGGNPNYGYTF
TRBV5-4 CASSGGQNYGYTF
TRBV21-1 CAVEGDEQFF
TRBV6-5 CASSYSTYDSSYEQYF
TRBV6-5 CASRVSGGYEQYF
TRBV4-3 CASSQESSGNEQFF
TRBV27 CASSPRGDYGYTF
TRBV29-1 CSARWRESEAFF
TRBV4-2 CASSHQAGAQETQYF
TRBV18 CASSQDRDGNTIYF
TRBV7-3 CASSSHRLGEQYF
TRBV29-1 CSYLGGDTQYF
TRBV6-5 CASSYWGTNTGELFF
TRBV7-3 CASSYGGGTEAFF
TRBV19 CASSIRGSSNTEAFF
TRBV7-8 CASSLHFPGRLAGGPEQFF
TRBV6-1 CASRASSYEQYF
TRBV29-1 CSVGGNYGYTF
TRBV5-1 CASSFSGTRNYGYTF
TRBV19 CASSILAGGQYEQYF
TRBV7-2 CASSFAGVQETQYF
TRBV7-2 CASSPGLASVLMGTDTQYF
TRBV19 CASNTEMNTEAFF
TRBV7-9 CASSRPGFNEQFF
TRBV9 CASLQNTGELFF
TRBV13 CASSPGTENSPLHF
TRBV6-6 CVTRGVLGEQFF
TRBV7-9 CASSLEGDGYTF
TRBV28 CASSWRGFGVTEAFF
TRBV6-5 CASSQGWSEKTQYF
TRBV6-5 CASSYLGVQYF
TRBV6-1 CASSVYEQYF